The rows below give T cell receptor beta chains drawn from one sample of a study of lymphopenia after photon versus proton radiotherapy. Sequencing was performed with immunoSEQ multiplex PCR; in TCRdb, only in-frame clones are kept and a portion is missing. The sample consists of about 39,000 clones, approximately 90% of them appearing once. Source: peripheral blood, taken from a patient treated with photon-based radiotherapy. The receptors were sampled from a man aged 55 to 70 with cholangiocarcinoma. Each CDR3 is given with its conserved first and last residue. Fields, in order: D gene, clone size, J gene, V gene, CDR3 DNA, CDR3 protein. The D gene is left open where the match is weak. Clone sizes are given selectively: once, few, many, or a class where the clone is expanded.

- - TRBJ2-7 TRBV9 TGTGCCAGCAGCGTAGTCCCCGGATACTCCTACGAGCAGTACTTC CASSVVPGYSYEQYF
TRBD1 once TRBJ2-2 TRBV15 TGTGCCACCAGCAGGGGACAGGGGGCCACCGGGGAGCTGTTTTTT CATSRGQGATGELFF
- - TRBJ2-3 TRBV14 TGTGCCAGCAGCCCAGCAGGGATTGGTACGCAGTATTTT CASSPAGIGTQYF
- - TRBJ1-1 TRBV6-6 TGTGCCAGCAGTTACCCTCAGGGGTCGCACACTGAAGCTTTCTTT CASSYPQGSHTEAFF
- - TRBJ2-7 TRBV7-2 TGTGCCAGCAGCTCCCTAGGGGCCAACCGGCCCTACGAGCAGTACTTC CASSSLGANRPYEQYF
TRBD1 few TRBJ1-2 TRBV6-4 TGTGCCAGCAGTGACGGGACAGGGAGAGGCTACACCTTC CASSDGTGRGYTF
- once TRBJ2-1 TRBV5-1 TGCGCCAGCACCCCCGACGGGAGCTCCTACAATGAGCAGTTCTTC CASTPDGSSYNEQFF
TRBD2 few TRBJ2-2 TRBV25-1 TGTGCCAGCAGTGAGTTAGCGGGAGACACCGGGGAGCTGTTTTTT CASSELAGDTGELFF
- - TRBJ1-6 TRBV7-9 TGTGCCAGCAACGTCGTCGATTCACCCCTCCACTTT CASNVVDSPLHF
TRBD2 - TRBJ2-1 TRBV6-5 TGTGCCAGCAGTCGGACTAGCGGGGGGTACAATGAGCAGTTCTTC CASSRTSGGYNEQFF
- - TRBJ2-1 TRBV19 TGTGCCAGTAGTATAGACAATAACGCCTACAATGAGCAGTTCTTC CASSIDNNAYNEQFF
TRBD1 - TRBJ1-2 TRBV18 TGTGCCAGCTCACCATACTACGAGGCAGGGGGCAATGGCTACACCTTC CASSPYYEAGGNGYTF
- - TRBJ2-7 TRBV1 TGCACCAGCAGCCAAGTGCCTGGGACTAGCGGGAGAGGAACCTACGAGCAGTACTTC CTSSQVPGTSGRGTYEQYF
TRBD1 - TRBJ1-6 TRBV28 TGTGCCAGCGGGGGGCACAGGGGGAAGAATTCACCCCTCCACTTT CASGGHRGKNSPLHF
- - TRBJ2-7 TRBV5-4 TGTGCCAGCAGCGCGGCGACTTCCTACGAGCAGTACTTC CASSAATSYEQYF
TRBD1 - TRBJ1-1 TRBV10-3 TGTGCCATCAGTCCCGGGACAGGGATCATGAACACTGAAGCTTTCTTT CAISPGTGIMNTEAFF
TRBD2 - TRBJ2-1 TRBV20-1 TGCAGTGCTACGGGCGGGGGGGAGCAGTTCTTC CSATGGGEQFF
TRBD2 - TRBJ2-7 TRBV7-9 TGTGCCAGCAGCCCTAGCGGGGACTTCTCCTACGAGCAGTACTTC CASSPSGDFSYEQYF
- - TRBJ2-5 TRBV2 TGTGCCAGCACCATAGAAAAGGGGGAGACCCAGTACTTC CASTIEKGETQYF
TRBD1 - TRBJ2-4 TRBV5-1 TGCGCCAGCAGCAATGACAGGGGGGAAAACATTCAGTACTTC CASSNDRGENIQYF
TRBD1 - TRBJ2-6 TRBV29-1 TGCAGCGTTGCCGTAGGGGGCGCTGGGGCCAACGTCCTGACTTTC CSVAVGGAGANVLTF
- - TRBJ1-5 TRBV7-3 TGTGCCAGCAGCTTAGATAGCAATCAGCCCCAGCATTTT CASSLDSNQPQHF
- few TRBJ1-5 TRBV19 TGTGCCAGTACCATCGGTCCGGAACCCAATCAGCCCCAGCATTTT CASTIGPEPNQPQHF
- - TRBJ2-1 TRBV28 TGTGCCAGCAGTTCCACTTACAATGAGCAGTTCTTC CASSSTYNEQFF
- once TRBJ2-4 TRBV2 TGTGCCAGCCGGACCGGACTGGGCATTCAGTACTTC CASRTGLGIQYF
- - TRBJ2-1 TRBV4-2 TGTGCCAGCAGCCAAGTTACAAGACCCAGCTCCTACAATGAGCAGTTCTTC CASSQVTRPSSYNEQFF
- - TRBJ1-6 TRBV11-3 TGTGCCAGCAGCTTAGCGGGGAGCTCCTATAATTCACCCCTCCACTTT CASSLAGSSYNSPLHF
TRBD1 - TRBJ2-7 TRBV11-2 TGTGCCAGCAGCTGGTCCGGGACAGGGGGCTTAGACGAGCAGTACTTC CASSWSGTGGLDEQYF
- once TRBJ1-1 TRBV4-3 TGCGCCAGCAGCCAAGTGCCAGCCCGAAACGCTTTCTTT CASSQVPARNAFF
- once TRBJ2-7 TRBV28 TGTGCCAGCAGTTTATGGGCGGCGGATAATCGAGAGCAGTACTTC CASSLWAADNREQYF
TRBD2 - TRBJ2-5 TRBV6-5 TGTGCCAGCAGTTCGAGACTAGCGGGGGGGAAAGAGACCCAGTACTTC CASSSRLAGGKETQYF
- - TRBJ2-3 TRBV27 TGTGCCAGCAGCCCTGGGGGACCCCCTGTAGATACGCAGTATTTT CASSPGGPPVDTQYF
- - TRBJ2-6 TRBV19 TGTGCCAGTAGTACGATGACAGGCCGCTCTGGGGCCAACGTCCTGACTTTC CASSTMTGRSGANVLTF
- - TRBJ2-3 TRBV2 TGTGCCAGCAGTGGGACAGTCCGAAGCACAGATACGCAGTATTTT CASSGTVRSTDTQYF
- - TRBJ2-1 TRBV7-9 TGTGCCAGCAGCGTCACAGGTCTACTGGGTGAGCAGTTCTTC CASSVTGLLGEQFF
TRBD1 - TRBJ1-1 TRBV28 TGTGCCAGCAGTTTAACAGGGGTGGGGGACACTGAAGCTTTCTTT CASSLTGVGDTEAFF
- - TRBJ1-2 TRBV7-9 TGTGCCAGCAGCTTAAAAGGCGGGGGGAATGGCTACACCTTC CASSLKGGGNGYTF
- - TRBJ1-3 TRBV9 TGTGCCAGCAGCGTAGACGGTTCCTCTGGAAACACCATATATTTT CASSVDGSSGNTIYF
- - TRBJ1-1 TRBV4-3 TGCGCCAGCAGCCAATACATGGCCCCGGTGAACACTGAAGCTTTCTTT CASSQYMAPVNTEAFF
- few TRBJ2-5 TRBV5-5 TGTGCCAGCAGCTCCCTCGGGGGGCCTCAAGAGACCCAGTACTTC CASSSLGGPQETQYF
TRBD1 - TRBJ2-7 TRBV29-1 TGCAGCGCATTTACCGGGACAGGGGGATACGAGCAGTACTTC CSAFTGTGGYEQYF
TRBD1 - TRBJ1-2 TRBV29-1 TGCAGCGTTGGCCCCCAGGGGGCCATGGGGGACTATGGCTACACCTTC CSVGPQGAMGDYGYTF
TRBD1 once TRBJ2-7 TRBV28 TGTGCCAGCCGGACATTTCAGGGGGCCTACGAGCAGTACTTC CASRTFQGAYEQYF
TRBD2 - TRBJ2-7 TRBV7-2 TGTGCCAGCAGCTACCCCCTAGCGGGGGGCTCCGAGCAGTACTTC CASSYPLAGGSEQYF
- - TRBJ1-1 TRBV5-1 TGCGCCAGCAGCCCCGTCCTAGCCGGGAACACTGAAGCTTTCTTT CASSPVLAGNTEAFF
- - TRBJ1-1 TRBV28 TGTGCCAGCGGGATCGTCCTTGAAGCTTTCTTT CASGIVLEAFF
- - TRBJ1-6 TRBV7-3 TGTGCCAGCAGCTTATCCGGACCAGATAATTCACCCCTCCACTTT CASSLSGPDNSPLHF
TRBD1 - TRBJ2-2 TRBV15 TGTGCCACCAGCGGAACCGCCGGGACAGGGACCACCGGGGAGCTGTTTTTT CATSGTAGTGTTGELFF
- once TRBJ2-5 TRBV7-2 TGTGCCAGCAGCAAAGGAACAGGGTGGGAGACCCAGTACTTC CASSKGTGWETQYF
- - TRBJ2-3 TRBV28 TGTGCCAGCAGTCTCTCCGGGAAGAGGGTCACAGATACGCAGTATTTT CASSLSGKRVTDTQYF
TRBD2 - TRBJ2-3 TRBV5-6 TGTGCCAGCAGTCCCCGAGGGAAGCGGGAGTGGGATACGCAGTATTTT CASSPRGKREWDTQYF
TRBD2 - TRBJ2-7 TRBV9 TGTGCCAGCAGCGTAGGGGCTAGCGGGAGGAGGTACGAGCAGTACTTC CASSVGASGRRYEQYF
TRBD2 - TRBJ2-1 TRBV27 TGTGCCAGCAGTTTATGGCGGGGGGTGGGCTACAATGAGCAGTTCTTC CASSLWRGVGYNEQFF
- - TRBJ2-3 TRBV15 TGTGCCACCAGCAGACGGACTGGGAACACAGATACGCAGTATTTT CATSRRTGNTDTQYF
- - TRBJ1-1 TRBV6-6 TGTGCCAGCGGAGGGGCTAAGGGCACTGAAGCTTTCTTT CASGGAKGTEAFF